The source of this T cell receptor (beta chain) is a study of blood T cells in healthy people across ages. The V and J ends lost 5 bases and 13 bases, in that order; junction bases with no gene match: 14. In germline, CDR1 is SGHTA, CDR2 FQGNSA. The CDR3 sequence is 14 residues long. A sample-barcoded 5' primer and a J-beta primer mix were used in a second PCR of roughly 7 to 12 cycles. TCRdb reprocessed the 5' RACE reads with MiXCR, giving one entry per CDR3 protein. The sample records some 940,000 distinct CDR3 sequences, almost 30% being singletons. The sample was also linked to a second study, of T cells of mothers and their children. In that study: All donors were healthy and Caucasian; they were a few mothers and their six children.

The sequence came from a woman between 40 and 55 years old in good health. This chain joins TRBV7-2 and TRBJ2-4; 7 positions agree with TRBD2. Material: blood. The CDR3 loop reads CASSTGGSVNTQYF. In DNA form, the CDR3 reads TGTGCCAGCAGCACGGGCGGGAGTGTAAATACGCAGTACTTC.